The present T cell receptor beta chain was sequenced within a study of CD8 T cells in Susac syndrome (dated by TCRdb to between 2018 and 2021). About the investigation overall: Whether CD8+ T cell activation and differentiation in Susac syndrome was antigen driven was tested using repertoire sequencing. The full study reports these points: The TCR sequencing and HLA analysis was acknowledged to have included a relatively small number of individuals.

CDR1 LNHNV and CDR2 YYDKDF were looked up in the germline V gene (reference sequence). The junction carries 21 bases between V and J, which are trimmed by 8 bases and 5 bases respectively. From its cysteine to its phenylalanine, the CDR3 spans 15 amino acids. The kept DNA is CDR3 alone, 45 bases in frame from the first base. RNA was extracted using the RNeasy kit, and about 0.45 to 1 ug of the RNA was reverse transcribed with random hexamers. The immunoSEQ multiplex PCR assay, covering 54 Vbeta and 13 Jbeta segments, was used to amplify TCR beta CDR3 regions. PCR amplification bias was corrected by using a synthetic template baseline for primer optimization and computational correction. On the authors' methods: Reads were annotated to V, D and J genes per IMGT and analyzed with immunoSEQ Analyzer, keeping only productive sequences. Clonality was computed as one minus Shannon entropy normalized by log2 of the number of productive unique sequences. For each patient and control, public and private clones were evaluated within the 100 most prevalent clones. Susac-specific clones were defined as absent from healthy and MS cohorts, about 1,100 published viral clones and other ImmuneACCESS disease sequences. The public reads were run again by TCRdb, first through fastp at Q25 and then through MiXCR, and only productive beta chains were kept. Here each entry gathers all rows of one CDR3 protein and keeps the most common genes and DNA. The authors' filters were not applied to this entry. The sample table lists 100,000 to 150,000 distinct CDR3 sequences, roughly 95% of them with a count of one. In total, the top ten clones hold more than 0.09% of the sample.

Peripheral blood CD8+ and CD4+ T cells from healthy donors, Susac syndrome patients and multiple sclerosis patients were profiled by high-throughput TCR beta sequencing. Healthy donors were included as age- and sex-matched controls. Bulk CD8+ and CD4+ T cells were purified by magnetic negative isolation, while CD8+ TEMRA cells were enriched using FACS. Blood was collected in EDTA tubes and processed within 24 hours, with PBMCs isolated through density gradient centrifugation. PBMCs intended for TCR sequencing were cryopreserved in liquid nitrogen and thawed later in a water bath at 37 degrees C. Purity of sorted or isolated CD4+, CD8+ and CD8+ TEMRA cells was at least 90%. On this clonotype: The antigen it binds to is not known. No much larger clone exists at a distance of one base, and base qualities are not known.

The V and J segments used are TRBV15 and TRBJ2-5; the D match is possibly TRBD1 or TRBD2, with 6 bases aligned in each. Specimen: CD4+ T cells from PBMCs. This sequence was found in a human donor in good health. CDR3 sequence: CATVKGGSKRETQYF. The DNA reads TGTGCCACCGTCAAGGGGGGATCCAAGCGGGAGACCCAGTACTTC. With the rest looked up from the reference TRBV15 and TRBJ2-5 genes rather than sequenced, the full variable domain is DAMVIQNPRYQVTQFGKPVTLSCSQTLNHNVMYWYQQKSSQAPKLLFHYYDKDFNNEADTPDNFQSRRPNTSFCFLDIRSPGLGDTAMYLCATVKGGSKRETQYFGPGTRLLVL.